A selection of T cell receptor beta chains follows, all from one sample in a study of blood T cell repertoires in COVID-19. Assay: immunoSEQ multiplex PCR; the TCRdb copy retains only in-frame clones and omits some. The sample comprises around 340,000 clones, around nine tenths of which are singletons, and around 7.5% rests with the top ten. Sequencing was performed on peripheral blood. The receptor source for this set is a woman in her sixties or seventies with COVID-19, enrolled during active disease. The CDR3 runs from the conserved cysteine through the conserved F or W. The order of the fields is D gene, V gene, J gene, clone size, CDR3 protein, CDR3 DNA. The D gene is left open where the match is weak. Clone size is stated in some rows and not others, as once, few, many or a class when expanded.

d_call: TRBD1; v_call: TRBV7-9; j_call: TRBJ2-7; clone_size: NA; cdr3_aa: CASSPPTGVDEQYF; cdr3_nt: TGTGCCAGCAGCCCGCCGACAGGGGTGGACGAGCAGTACTTC
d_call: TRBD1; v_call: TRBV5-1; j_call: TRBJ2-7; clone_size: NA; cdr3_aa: CASSLSTGGSEQYF; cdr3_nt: TGCGCCAGCAGCTTGTCTACAGGGGGCTCCGAGCAGTACTTC
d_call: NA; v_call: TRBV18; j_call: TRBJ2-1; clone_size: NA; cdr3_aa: CASSPESTVYSYNEQFF; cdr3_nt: TGTGCCAGCTCACCAGAGAGCACAGTCTACTCCTACAATGAGCAGTTCTTC
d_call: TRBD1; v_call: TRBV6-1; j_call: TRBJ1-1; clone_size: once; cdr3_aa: CASSDGTAGNTEAFF; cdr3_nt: TGTGCCAGCAGTGACGGGACAGCCGGGAACACTGAAGCTTTCTTT
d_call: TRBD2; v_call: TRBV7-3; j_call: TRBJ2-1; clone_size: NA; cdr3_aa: CASSVSGLAGGSIYNEQFF; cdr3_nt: TGTGCCAGCAGCGTATCGGGACTAGCGGGGGGAAGCATCTACAATGAGCAGTTCTTC
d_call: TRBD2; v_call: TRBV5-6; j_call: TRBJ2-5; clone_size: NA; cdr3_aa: CASSLEGGGASNQETQYF; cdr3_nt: TGTGCCAGCAGCTTGGAGGGCGGGGGGGCCTCGAACCAAGAGACCCAGTACTTC
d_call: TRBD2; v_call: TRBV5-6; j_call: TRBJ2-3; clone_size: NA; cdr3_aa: CASSKPGLAGGSTDTQYF; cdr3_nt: TGTGCCAGCAGCAAACCGGGACTAGCGGGGGGAAGCACAGATACGCAGTATTTT
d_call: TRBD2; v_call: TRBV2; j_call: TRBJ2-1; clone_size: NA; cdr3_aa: CASSTIGLAGSEQFF; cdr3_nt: TGTGCCAGCAGTACCATCGGACTAGCGGGGAGCGAGCAGTTCTTC
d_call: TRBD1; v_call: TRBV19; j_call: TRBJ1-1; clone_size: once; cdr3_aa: CASSTLGQRNTEAFF; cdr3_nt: TGTGCCAGTAGTACCTTGGGACAGAGGAACACTGAAGCTTTCTTT
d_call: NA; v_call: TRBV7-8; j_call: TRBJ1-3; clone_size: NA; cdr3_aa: CASSLDPNSGNTIYF; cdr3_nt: TGTGCCAGCAGCTTAGATCCCAACTCTGGAAACACCATATATTTT
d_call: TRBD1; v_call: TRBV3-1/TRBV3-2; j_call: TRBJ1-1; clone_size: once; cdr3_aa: CASGQGGGGAFF; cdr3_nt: TGTGCCAGCGGACAGGGAGGTGGAGGAGCTTTCTTT
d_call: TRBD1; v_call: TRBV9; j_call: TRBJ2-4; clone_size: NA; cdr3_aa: CASSAGQRENIQYF; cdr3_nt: TGTGCCAGCAGCGCGGGACAGAGAGAAAACATTCAGTACTTC
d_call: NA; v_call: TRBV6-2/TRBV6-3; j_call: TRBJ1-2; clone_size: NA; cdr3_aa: CASSYRTNHGYTF; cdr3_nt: TGTGCCAGCAGTTACAGGACAAACCATGGCTACACCTTC
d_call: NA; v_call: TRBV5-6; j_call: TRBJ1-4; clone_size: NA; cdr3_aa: CASSLAGRGKEKLFF; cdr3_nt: TGTGCCAGCAGCTTGGCCGGGAGGGGCAAGGAAAAACTGTTTTTT
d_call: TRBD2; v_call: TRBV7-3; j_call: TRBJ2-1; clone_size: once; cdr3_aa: CASSLTTSGTSGYNEQFF; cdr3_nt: TGTGCCAGCAGCTTAACCACTTCCGGGACTAGCGGCTACAATGAGCAGTTCTTC
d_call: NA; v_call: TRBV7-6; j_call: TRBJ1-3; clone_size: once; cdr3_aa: CASSLGQRNTIYF; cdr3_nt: TGTGCCAGCAGCTTAGGACAGCGAAACACCATATATTTT
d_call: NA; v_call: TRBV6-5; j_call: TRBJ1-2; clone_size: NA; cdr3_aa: CASSSSYSLANYGYTF; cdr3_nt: TGTGCCAGCAGTTCTTCATACAGCTTAGCTAACTATGGCTACACCTTC
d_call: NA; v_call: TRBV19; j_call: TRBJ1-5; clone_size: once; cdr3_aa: CASLNDRFSNQPQHF; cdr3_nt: TGTGCCAGTTTGAACGACAGGTTTAGCAATCAGCCCCAGCATTTT
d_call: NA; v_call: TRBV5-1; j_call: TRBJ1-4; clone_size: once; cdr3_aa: CASRGGALATNEKLFF; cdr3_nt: TGCGCCAGCAGAGGAGGGGCCCTCGCAACTAATGAAAAACTGTTTTTT
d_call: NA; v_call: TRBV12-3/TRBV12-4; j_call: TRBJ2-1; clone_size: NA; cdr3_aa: CASSLSDEQFF; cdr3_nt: TGTGCCAGCAGTTTAAGCGATGAGCAGTTCTTC
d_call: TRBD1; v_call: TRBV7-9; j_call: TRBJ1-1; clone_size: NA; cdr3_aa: CASSFSVQGEAFF; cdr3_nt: TGTGCCAGCAGCTTTTCGGTACAGGGGGAAGCTTTCTTT
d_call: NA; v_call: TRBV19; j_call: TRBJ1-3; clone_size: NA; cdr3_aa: CASSWASGNTIYF; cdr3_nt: TGTGCCAGTAGTTGGGCGAGTGGAAACACCATATATTTT
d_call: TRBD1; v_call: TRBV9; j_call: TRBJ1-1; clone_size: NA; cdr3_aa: CASSVVGGQGSPEAFF; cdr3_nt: TGTGCCAGCAGCGTAGTAGGGGGACAGGGATCCCCTGAAGCTTTCTTT
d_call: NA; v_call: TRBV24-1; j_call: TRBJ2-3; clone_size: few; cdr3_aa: CATAGGSGTGTDTQYF; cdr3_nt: TGTGCCACCGCAGGGGGTAGCGGGACAGGCACAGATACGCAGTATTTT
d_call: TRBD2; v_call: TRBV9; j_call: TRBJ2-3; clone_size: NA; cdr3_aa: CASSADFGGGEQYF; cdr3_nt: TGTGCCAGCAGCGCCGACTTTGGCGGGGGAGAGCAGTATTTT
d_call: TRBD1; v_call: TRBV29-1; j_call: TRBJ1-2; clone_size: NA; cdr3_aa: CSVAQDRERCTF; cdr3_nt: TGCAGCGTTGCCCAGGACAGGGAAAGGTGCACCTTC
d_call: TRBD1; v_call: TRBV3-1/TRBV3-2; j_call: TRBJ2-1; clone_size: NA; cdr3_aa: CASSQEGTGVEQFF; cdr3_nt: TGTGCCAGCAGCCAAGAGGGAACAGGGGTTGAGCAGTTCTTC
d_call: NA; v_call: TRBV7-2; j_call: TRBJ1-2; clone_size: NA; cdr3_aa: CASSPRTASYGYTF; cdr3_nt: TGTGCCAGCAGCCCGAGGACAGCGAGCTATGGCTACACCTTC
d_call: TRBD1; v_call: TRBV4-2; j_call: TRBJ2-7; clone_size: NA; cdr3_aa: CASSQGTGRKHNYEQYF; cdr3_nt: TGTGCCAGCAGCCAAGGGACAGGGAGAAAACATAACTACGAGCAGTACTTC
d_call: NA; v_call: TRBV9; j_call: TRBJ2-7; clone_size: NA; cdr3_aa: CASSVVDGGEQYF; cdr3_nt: TGTGCCAGCAGCGTAGTCGACGGAGGCGAGCAGTACTTC
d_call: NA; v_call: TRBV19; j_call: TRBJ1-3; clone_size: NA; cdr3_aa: CASSKTVSGNTIYF; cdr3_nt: TGTGCCAGTAGTAAGACAGTCTCTGGAAACACCATATATTTT
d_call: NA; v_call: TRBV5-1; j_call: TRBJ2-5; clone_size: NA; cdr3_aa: CASSLFGGASEETQYF; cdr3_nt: TGCGCCAGCAGCTTGTTTGGGGGGGCCAGCGAAGAGACCCAGTACTTC
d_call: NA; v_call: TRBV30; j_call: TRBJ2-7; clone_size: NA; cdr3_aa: CAWNGGDEQYF; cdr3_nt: TGTGCCTGGAATGGAGGGGACGAGCAGTACTTC
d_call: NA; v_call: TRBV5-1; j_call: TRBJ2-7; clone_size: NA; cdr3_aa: CASSLLIAAREQYF; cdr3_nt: TGCGCCAGCAGCCTCTTAATAGCAGCGAGGGAGCAGTACTTC
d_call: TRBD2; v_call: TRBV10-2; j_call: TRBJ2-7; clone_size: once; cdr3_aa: CASRPTSGGAYEQYF; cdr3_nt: TGCGCCAGCAGGCCTACTAGCGGGGGGGCCTACGAGCAGTACTTC
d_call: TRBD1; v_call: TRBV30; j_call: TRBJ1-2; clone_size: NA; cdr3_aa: CAYLVGQGLGGYTF; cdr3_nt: TGTGCCTACCTTGTGGGACAGGGTCTAGGGGGCTACACCTTC
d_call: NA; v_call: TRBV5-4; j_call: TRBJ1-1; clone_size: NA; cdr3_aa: CASSTESGLVTEAFF; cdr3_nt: TGTGCCAGCAGCACGGAGTCAGGGCTAGTCACTGAAGCTTTCTTT
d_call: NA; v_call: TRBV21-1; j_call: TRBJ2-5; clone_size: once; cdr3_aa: CASSKAGGQGAQETQYF; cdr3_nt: TGTGCCAGCAGCAAAGCCGGCGGACAGGGGGCACAAGAGACCCAGTACTTC
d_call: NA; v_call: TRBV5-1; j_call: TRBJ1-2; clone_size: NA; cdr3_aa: CASSLESSGGYTF; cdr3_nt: TGCGCCAGCAGCTTGGAGAGCTCAGGCGGCTACACCTTC
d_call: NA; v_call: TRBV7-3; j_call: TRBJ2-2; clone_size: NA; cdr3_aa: CACRGANFPGELFF; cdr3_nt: TGTGCCTGTCGGGGGGCTAACTTTCCCGGGGAGCTGTTTTTT
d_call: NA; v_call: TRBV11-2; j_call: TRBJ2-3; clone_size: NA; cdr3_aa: CASSLVGGSTDTQYF; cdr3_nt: TGTGCCAGCAGCTTGGTGGGGGGTAGCACAGATACGCAGTATTTT
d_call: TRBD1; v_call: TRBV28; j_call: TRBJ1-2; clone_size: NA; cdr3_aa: CASSRDRSYGYTF; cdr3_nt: TGTGCCAGCAGCCGGGACAGGAGCTATGGCTACACCTTC
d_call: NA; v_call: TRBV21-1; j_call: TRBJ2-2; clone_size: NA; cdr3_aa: CASSPFTGELFF; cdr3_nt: TGTGCCAGCAGCCCGTTCACCGGGGAGCTGTTTTTT
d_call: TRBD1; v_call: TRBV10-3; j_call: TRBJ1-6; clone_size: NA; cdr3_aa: CAISLDRGENSPLHF; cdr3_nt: TGTGCCATCAGCCTGGACAGGGGAGAAAATTCACCCCTCCACTTT
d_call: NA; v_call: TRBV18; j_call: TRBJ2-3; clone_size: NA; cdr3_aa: CASSPGWEADTQYF; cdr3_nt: TGTGCCAGCTCACCAGGGTGGGAGGCAGATACGCAGTATTTT
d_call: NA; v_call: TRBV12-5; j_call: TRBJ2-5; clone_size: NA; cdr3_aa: CASGQLKETQYF; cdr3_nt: TGTGCTAGTGGCCAGTTAAAAGAGACCCAGTACTTC
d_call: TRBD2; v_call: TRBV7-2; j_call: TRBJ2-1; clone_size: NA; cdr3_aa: CASSPTRFAGGRNEQFF; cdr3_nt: TGTGCCAGCAGCCCTACTCGCTTCGCGGGGGGGCGCAATGAGCAGTTCTTC
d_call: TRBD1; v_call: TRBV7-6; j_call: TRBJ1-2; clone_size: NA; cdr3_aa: CASSLEGQGDGGYTF; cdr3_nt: TGTGCCAGCAGCTTAGAGGGACAGGGGGATGGTGGCTACACCTTC
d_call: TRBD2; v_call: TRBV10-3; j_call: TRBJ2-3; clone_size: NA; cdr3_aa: CAIRDPSGGDTDTQYF; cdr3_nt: TGTGCCATCAGGGATCCTAGCGGGGGGGACACAGATACGCAGTATTTT
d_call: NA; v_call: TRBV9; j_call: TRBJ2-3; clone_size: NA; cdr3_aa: CASSVGGPSDTQYF; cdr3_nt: TGTGCCAGCAGCGTGGGGGGGCCATCAGATACGCAGTATTTT
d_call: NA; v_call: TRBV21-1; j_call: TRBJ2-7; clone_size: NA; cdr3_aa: CARQRGSDEQYF; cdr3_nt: TGTGCCCGCCAAAGGGGCAGCGACGAGCAGTACTTC
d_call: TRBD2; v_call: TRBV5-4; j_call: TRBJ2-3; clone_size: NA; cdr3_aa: CASSSYNLAGGSIDTQYF; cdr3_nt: TGTGCCAGCAGCTCTTACAACTTAGCGGGGGGTAGCATAGATACGCAGTATTTT
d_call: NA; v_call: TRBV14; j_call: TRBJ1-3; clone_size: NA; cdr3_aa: CATTAGGFGNTIYF; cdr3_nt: TGTGCCACCACCGCCGGGGGATTTGGAAACACCATATATTTT
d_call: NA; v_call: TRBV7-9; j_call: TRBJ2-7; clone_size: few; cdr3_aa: CASKKEGIYEQYF; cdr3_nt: TGTGCCAGCAAGAAGGAGGGGATCTACGAGCAGTACTTC